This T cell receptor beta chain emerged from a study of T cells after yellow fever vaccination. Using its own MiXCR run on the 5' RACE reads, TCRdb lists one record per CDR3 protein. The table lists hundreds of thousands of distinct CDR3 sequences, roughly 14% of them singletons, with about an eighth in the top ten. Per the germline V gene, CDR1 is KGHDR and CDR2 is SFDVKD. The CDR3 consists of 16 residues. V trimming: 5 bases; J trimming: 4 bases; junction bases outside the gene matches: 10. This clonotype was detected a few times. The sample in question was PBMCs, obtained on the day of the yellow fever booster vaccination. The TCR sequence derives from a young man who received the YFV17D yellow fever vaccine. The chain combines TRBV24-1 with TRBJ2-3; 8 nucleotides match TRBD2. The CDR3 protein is CATSAASGRGSDTQYF. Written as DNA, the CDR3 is TGTGCCACCAGTGCCGCCAGCGGGAGAGGCTCAGATACGCAGTATTTT.